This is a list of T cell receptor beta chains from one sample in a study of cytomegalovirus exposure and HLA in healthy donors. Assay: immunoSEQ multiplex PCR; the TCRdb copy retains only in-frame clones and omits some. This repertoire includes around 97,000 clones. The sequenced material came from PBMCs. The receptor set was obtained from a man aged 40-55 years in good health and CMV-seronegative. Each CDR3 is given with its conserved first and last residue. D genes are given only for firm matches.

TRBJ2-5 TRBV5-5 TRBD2 CASNKAGGETQYF TGTGCCAGCAATAAAGCGGGGGGAGAGACCCAGTACTTC
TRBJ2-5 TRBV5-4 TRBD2 CASSSGLAAEKQYF TGTGCCAGCAGCTCTGGACTAGCGGCTGAGAAGCAGTACTTC
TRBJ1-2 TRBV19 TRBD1 CASGQGYGYTF TGTGCCAGTGGACAGGGGTATGGCTACACCTTC
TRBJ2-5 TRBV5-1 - CASSPRPGSIETQYF TGCGCCAGCAGCCCTAGGCCGGGGTCGATAGAGACCCAGTACTTC
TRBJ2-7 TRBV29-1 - CSVVSGSTYEQYF TGCAGCGTTGTCTCAGGTTCGACCTACGAGCAGTACTTC
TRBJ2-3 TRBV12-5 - CASGPGISTDTQYF TGTGCTAGTGGACCGGGAATTAGCACAGATACGCAGTATTTT
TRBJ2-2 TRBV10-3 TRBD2 CAMSRGRAQDGELFF TGTGCCATGAGCCGCGGGAGGGCCCAGGACGGGGAGCTGTTTTTT
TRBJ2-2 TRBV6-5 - CASGYSSTGNTGELFF TGTGCCAGCGGTTACTCGAGCACCGGGAACACCGGGGAGCTGTTTTTT
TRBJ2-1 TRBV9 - CASSASASSYNEQFF TGTGCCAGCAGCGCAAGTGCGAGCTCCTACAATGAGCAGTTCTTC
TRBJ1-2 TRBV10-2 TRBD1 CASTGTGRRLYGYTF TGCGCCAGCACTGGGACAGGGCGGAGACTCTATGGCTACACCTTC
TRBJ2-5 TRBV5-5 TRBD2 CASSSRGLAGGVETQYF TGTGCCAGCAGCTCACGTGGACTAGCGGGGGGTGTTGAGACCCAGTACTTC
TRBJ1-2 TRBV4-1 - CASRAGDRPNYGYTF TGCGCCAGCCGAGCGGGCGACAGACCTAACTATGGCTACACCTTC
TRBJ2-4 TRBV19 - CASGEIEGGGNIQYF TGTGCCAGCGGCGAAATTGAAGGGGGAGGGAACATTCAGTACTTC
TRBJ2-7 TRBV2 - CASSPRGSGTKLYEQYF TGTGCCAGCAGTCCAAGGGGCTCCGGGACAAAATTATACGAGCAGTACTTC
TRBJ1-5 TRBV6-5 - CASSLTDGDQPQHF TGTGCCAGCAGTTTGACGGACGGGGATCAGCCCCAGCATTTT
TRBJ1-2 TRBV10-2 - CASRDGTDYGYTF TGCGCCAGCAGGGATGGGACTGACTATGGCTACACCTTC
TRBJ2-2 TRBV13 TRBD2 CASSLARTSGGSTGELFF TGTGCCAGCAGCCTGGCCCGGACTAGCGGGGGTTCCACCGGGGAGCTGTTTTTT
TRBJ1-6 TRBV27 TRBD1 CASSILGGFKDSPLHF TGTGCCAGCAGTATATTAGGGGGCTTCAAGGATTCACCCCTCCACTTT
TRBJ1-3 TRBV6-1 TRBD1 CASSPQGAPGNTIYF TGTGCCAGCAGTCCCCAGGGGGCTCCGGGAAACACCATATATTTT
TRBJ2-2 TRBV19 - CASRIDGNTGELFF TGTGCCAGTAGGATAGACGGGAACACCGGGGAGCTGTTTTTT
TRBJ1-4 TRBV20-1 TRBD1 CSARQDRAFF TGCAGTGCTAGACAGGACAGGGCGTTTTTT
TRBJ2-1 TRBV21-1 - CASSKHGGRGLAGEVSHNEQFF TGTGCCAGCAGCAAACACGGGGGCCGAGGACTAGCGGGAGAAGTTTCCCACAATGAGCAGTTCTTC
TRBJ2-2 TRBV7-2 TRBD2 CASSLVGTSTTWELFF TGTGCCAGCAGCTTAGTTGGGACTAGCACGACCTGGGAGCTGTTTTTT
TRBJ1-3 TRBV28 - CASRSQGYSGNTIYF TGTGCCAGCAGAAGTCAGGGATACTCTGGAAACACCATATATTTT
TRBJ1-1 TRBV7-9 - CASSFEGRNTEAFF TGTGCCAGCAGCTTCGAGGGCAGGAACACTGAAGCTTTCTTT
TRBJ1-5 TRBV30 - CAWSDRSNQPQHF TGTGCCTGGAGTGACAGGAGCAATCAGCCCCAGCATTTT
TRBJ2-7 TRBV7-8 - CASSLLGKEGYEQYF TGTGCCAGCAGCTTATTAGGGAAAGAGGGTTACGAGCAGTACTTC
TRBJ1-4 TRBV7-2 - CASSKDSAATNEKLFF TGTGCCAGCAGCAAGGACAGCGCCGCAACTAATGAAAAACTGTTTTTT
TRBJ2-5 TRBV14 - CASSQWSEETQYF TGTGCCAGCAGCCAATGGTCAGAAGAGACCCAGTACTTC
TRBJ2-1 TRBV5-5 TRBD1 CASSHGQARGTNLYNEQFF TGTGCCAGCAGCCATGGACAGGCCCGAGGGACAAACCTGTACAATGAGCAGTTCTTC
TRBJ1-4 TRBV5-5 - CASSSFAVAEKLFF TGTGCCAGCAGCTCTTTCGCGGTTGCTGAAAAACTGTTTTTT
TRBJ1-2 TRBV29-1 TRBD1 CSVTGGYGYTF TGCAGCGTGACAGGGGGCTATGGCTACACCTTC
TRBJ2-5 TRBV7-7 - CASSSGTGVPTWETQYF TGTGCCAGCAGCAGCGGGACAGGAGTACCCACCTGGGAGACCCAGTACTTC
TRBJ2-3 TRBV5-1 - CASSLGGVLADTQYF TGCGCCAGCAGCCTGGGGGGCGTACTGGCAGATACGCAGTATTTT
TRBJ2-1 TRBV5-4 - CASSLESSSEQFF TGTGCCAGCAGCTTGGAGTCGTCGAGTGAGCAGTTCTTC
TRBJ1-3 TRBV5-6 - CASSLALWPSGDTIYF TGTGCCAGCAGCTTGGCCTTGTGGCCATCGGGGGACACCATATATTTT
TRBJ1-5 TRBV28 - CASSLIGAGQPQHF TGTGCCAGCAGTTTGATAGGGGCCGGACAGCCCCAGCATTTT